Listed below are T cell receptor beta chains from one sample, sequenced in a study of early stage breast cancer tumors. Repertoires were generated with immunoSEQ multiplex PCR, while TCRdb's copy carries only in-frame clones and drops some. The sample lists about 25,000 clones, over 60% occurring once. Sequencing used breast tumor tissue. These receptors were obtained from a person in their sixties with breast cancer. The CDR3 runs from the conserved cysteine through the conserved F or W. The D gene is left open where the match is weak. Where a row states a size, it is once, few, many or the class of an expanded clone; other rows omit it.

j_call,v_call,clone_size,d_call,cdr3_aa,cdr3_nt
TRBJ2-5,TRBV6-5,NA,TRBD1,CASRPTGSYQETQYF,TGTGCCAGCAGACCGACAGGGTCCTACCAAGAGACCCAGTACTTC
TRBJ2-1,TRBV28,NA,TRBD1,CASSQGQDNEQFF,TGTGCCAGCAGTCAAGGACAGGACAATGAGCAGTTCTTC
TRBJ2-1,TRBV7-2,NA,NA,CASSLGGRRGEQFF,TGTGCCAGCAGCTTAGGCGGCCGAAGGGGCGAGCAGTTCTTC
TRBJ2-5,TRBV4-1,NA,NA,CASSPGLGTQYF,TGCGCCAGCAGCCCGGGGTTGGGGACCCAGTACTTC
TRBJ2-7,TRBV7-2,few,TRBD2,CASSLAGGPEEQYF,TGTGCCAGCAGCTTAGCGGGAGGGCCGGAAGAGCAGTACTTC
TRBJ1-1,TRBV7-9,NA,NA,CASSLGSGLGNTEAFF,TGTGCCAGCAGCTTAGGCAGCGGACTCGGGAACACTGAAGCTTTCTTT
TRBJ1-1,TRBV19,NA,NA,CASSPAGVRGGEAFF,TGTGCCAGTAGTCCGGCGGGGGTCCGGGGGGGTGAAGCTTTCTTT
TRBJ2-7,TRBV19,NA,TRBD1,CASSFTGAEEQYF,TGTGCCAGTAGTTTTACAGGGGCCGAGGAGCAGTACTTC
TRBJ1-4,TRBV20-1,NA,NA,CSASGEKLFF,TGCAGTGCTTCAGGGGAAAAACTGTTTTTT
TRBJ2-1,TRBV5-1,NA,TRBD1,CASRTGQGNNEQFF,TGCGCCAGCAGGACGGGACAGGGTAACAATGAGCAGTTCTTC
TRBJ2-3,TRBV28,few,NA,CASSSSLVERLDTQYF,TGTGCCAGCAGTTCCAGCCTCGTCGAGAGGTTAGATACGCAGTATTTT
TRBJ2-4,TRBV21-1,NA,NA,CASSRQGRLAKNIQYF,TGTGCCAGCAGCAGGCAGGGGCGGTTGGCCAAAAACATTCAGTACTTC
TRBJ1-3,TRBV29-1,NA,TRBD1,CSVSSRGRFGNTIYF,TGCAGCGTTTCGAGCAGGGGGCGGTTTGGAAACACCATATATTTT
TRBJ2-5,TRBV4-3,NA,TRBD1,CASSPGGGETQYF,TGCGCCAGCAGCCCAGGGGGTGGGGAGACCCAGTACTTC
TRBJ1-2,TRBV7-2,NA,NA,CASSLSRTPNYGYTF,TGTGCCAGCAGCTTAAGCCGAACCCCCAACTATGGCTACACCTTC
TRBJ1-1,TRBV5-1,NA,NA,CASSFQENTEAFF,TGCGCCAGCAGCTTTCAGGAGAACACTGAAGCTTTCTTT
TRBJ2-5,TRBV30,NA,NA,CAWSYRTTAYQETQYF,TGTGCCTGGAGCTATCGGACGACAGCTTACCAAGAGACCCAGTACTTC
TRBJ1-1,TRBV11-3,NA,NA,CASSQGTRSTEAFF,TGTGCCAGCAGCCAGGGGACCCGCTCCACTGAAGCTTTCTTT
TRBJ1-6,TRBV6-5,NA,TRBD1,CASRHRGVNNSPLHF,TGTGCCAGCAGGCACAGGGGGGTAAATAATTCACCCCTCCACTTT
TRBJ2-7,TRBV9,many,TRBD1,CASSVGDRYYEQYF,TGTGCCAGCAGCGTAGGGGACAGGTACTACGAGCAGTACTTC
TRBJ2-1,TRBV29-1,NA,TRBD2,CSAIWVAGHHNEQFF,TGCAGCGCTATTTGGGTAGCGGGACACCACAATGAGCAGTTCTTC
TRBJ2-3,TRBV27,few,TRBD2,CASSLLVSGRTDTQYF,TGTGCCAGCAGTTTACTAGTGAGCGGGAGAACAGATACGCAGTATTTT
TRBJ2-1,TRBV6-6,NA,NA,CASRGGQSYNEQFF,TGTGCCAGCAGGGGGGGGCAATCCTACAATGAGCAGTTCTTC
TRBJ2-7,TRBV6-5,NA,NA,CASSLTGQDEQYF,TGTGCCAGCAGTTTAACAGGGCAAGACGAGCAGTACTTC
TRBJ2-7,TRBV5-4,NA,NA,CASSWGRGGNEQYF,TGTGCCAGCAGCTGGGGGAGAGGAGGGAATGAGCAGTACTTC
TRBJ2-7,TRBV10-1,medium-sized,NA,CASSEVGRGTYF,NA
TRBJ2-7,TRBV13,NA,TRBD2,CASSSQKLASGRASYEQYF,TGTGCCAGCAGCTCACAGAAATTGGCTAGCGGGAGGGCAAGCTACGAGCAGTACTTC
TRBJ1-5,TRBV6-1,NA,NA,CASSESGADQPQHF,TGTGCCAGCAGTGAATCAGGGGCGGATCAGCCCCAGCATTTT
TRBJ2-6,TRBV29-1,NA,NA,CSVDGSPSGANVLTF,TGCAGCGTTGACGGGAGCCCCTCTGGGGCCAACGTCCTGACTTTC
TRBJ2-3,TRBV29-1,NA,TRBD2,CSVGPRLAGGTMGTQYF,TGCAGCGTTGGCCCTAGACTAGCGGGAGGCACGATGGGTACGCAGTATTTT
TRBJ1-2,TRBV27,NA,TRBD1,CASSLSGGTVYGYTF,TGTGCCAGCAGTTTATCGGGTGGGACAGTTTATGGCTACACCTTC
TRBJ1-3,TRBV7-9,NA,NA,CASSLTPGNTIYF,TGTGCCAGCAGCCTAACCCCTGGAAACACCATATATTTT
TRBJ1-2,TRBV7-9,NA,TRBD1,CASSFGTGANYGYTF,TGTGCCAGCAGCTTCGGGACAGGGGCTAACTATGGCTACACCTTC
TRBJ1-2,TRBV29-1,NA,NA,CSVDTGRGLQTGGYTF,TGCAGCGTTGATACGGGGAGGGGTTTGCAGACGGGGGGCTACACCTTC
TRBJ2-7,TRBV18,NA,TRBD2,CASSPPRAGGSSYEQYF,TGTGCCAGCTCACCACCCCGAGCGGGAGGGTCCTCCTACGAGCAGTACTTC
TRBJ1-1,TRBV20-1,NA,NA,CSARENTEAFF,TGCAGTGCCCGAGAGAACACTGAAGCTTTCTTT
TRBJ2-7,TRBV18,NA,TRBD1,CASSQATGPTEQYF,TGTGCCAGCTCACAGGCGACAGGGCCAACTGAGCAGTACTTC
TRBJ1-1,TRBV7-6,NA,TRBD1,CASSRTTGGNTEAFF,TGTGCCAGCAGCCGTACTACAGGGGGCAATACTGAAGCTTTCTTT
TRBJ1-2,TRBV7-9,NA,NA,CASSPTGASIQGYTF,TGTGCCAGCAGCCCGACAGGAGCTTCTATTCAGGGCTACACCTTC
TRBJ2-2,TRBV7-8,NA,TRBD1,CASRETGGGTGELFF,TGTGCCAGCAGAGAAACAGGGGGCGGTACCGGGGAGCTGTTTTTT
TRBJ1-3,TRBV4-3,many,NA,CASSQSAADTIYF,TGCGCCAGCAGCCAAAGCGCGGCGGACACCATATATTTT
TRBJ2-3,TRBV9,NA,TRBD2,CASSSTSGRTDTQYF,TGTGCCAGCAGCTCGACTAGCGGGAGGACAGATACGCAGTATTTT
TRBJ2-3,TRBV19,few,NA,CASSNLARADTQYF,TGTGCCAGTAGTAATCTAGCACGAGCAGATACGCAGTATTTT
TRBJ2-1,TRBV11-2,NA,NA,CASSSLEPHLYNEQFF,TGTGCCAGCAGCTCGTTGGAGCCGCACCTCTACAATGAGCAGTTCTTC